The entry that follows covers one T cell receptor beta chain sequence. The PCR had 60 Vbeta and 13 Jbeta primers. Sequencing was performed with immunoSEQ multiplex PCR; in TCRdb, only in-frame clones are kept and a portion is missing. The repertoire holds roughly 130,000 clones, over 70% seen once, with about 2.1% in the top ten. This sample stems from a study of cytomegalovirus exposure and HLA in healthy donors. V was clipped by 1 base and J by 4 bases, with 14 bases between them. The CDR3 covers 15 residues. The germline V gene has CDR1 WNHNN and CDR2 SYGVQD (reference sequence). The source material was PBMCs. The chain is built from TRBV10-1 and TRBJ2-7, with D possibly TRBD1 on 6 matching bases. This receptor was identified in a woman in her thirties or forties in good health and CMV-seropositive. The DNA of the CDR3 is TGCGCCAGCAGTGAGTTGGGACACCCATTTTACGAGCAGTACTTC. Translating it yields CASSELGHPFYEQYF.